These 32 T cell receptor beta chains share one sample of origin, sequenced in a study of follicular helper T cells after annual influenza vaccination. The data were produced by immunoSEQ multiplex PCR, yet TCRdb's version contains in-frame clones alone and is incomplete. The repertoire holds several thousand clones, with roughly 85% as singletons. Indicated time point: 2014-2015 season, pre-vaccination. This sample comprised CXCR5+ CD38- circulating T follicular helper cells from blood, obtained on the day of influenza vaccination. As for subset: circulating Tfh, non-naive CD4+CXCR5+PD-1+ (ICOS+CD38+ or ICOS-CD38-). All receptors derive from an adult who received the influenza vaccine.

CDR3 bases: TGTGCCACCAGCAGAGCCCTAGCGGGGGGCATGGGAGATACGCAGTATTTT. It translates to CATSRALAGGMGDTQYF. The gene calls are TRBV15 and TRBJ2-3, with 11 bases that match TRBD2. Trimming cost V 1 base and J 5 bases; bases outside gene matches: 8. Germline V gives CDR1 LNHNV, CDR2 YYDKDF (reference sequence). There are 17 residues in the CDR3. Using reference TRBV15 and TRBJ2-3 for the parts outside the CDR3, the full variable domain is DAMVIQNPRYQVTQFGKPVTLSCSQTLNHNVMYWYQQKSSQAPKLLFHYYDKDFNNEADTPDNFQSRRPNTSFCFLDIRSPGLGDTAMYLCATSRALAGGMGDTQYFGPGTRLTVL.

This rearrangement joins TRBV29-1 to TRBJ2-3; 8 bases align to TRBD1. V was pared by 7 bases and J by 4 bases, with 7 bases of the junction left unmatched. Germline V gives CDR1 SQVTM, CDR2 ANQGSEA. The CDR3 is 13 residues long. The CDR3 nucleotides read TGCAGCGACCGTACAGGGGGAGCAGATACGCAGTATTTT. It yields the protein CSDRTGGADTQYF.

The V and J genes are TRBV11-2 and TRBJ2-7; 8 bases fit TRBD2. The V segment lost 5 bases and the J segment 5 bases; nucleotides outside the gene matches: 14. The CDR3 extends over 16 amino acids. CDR1 SGHAT and CDR2 FQNNGV come from the germline V gene. CDR3 coding DNA: TGTGCCAGCAGCAGAGCCGGGACTAGTACCCTCCACGAGCAGTACTTC. As protein: CASSRAGTSTLHEQYF.

The V and J genes are TRBV15 and TRBJ2-2; possible D gene TRBD2, 5 bases. The germline V gene has CDR1 LNHNV and CDR2 YYDKDF (reference sequence). The CDR3 extends over 16 amino acids. Trimming stripped 4 bases from V and 3 bases from J, with 15 bases between. The CDR3 sequence: CATSTARGRYTGELFF. The DNA of the CDR3 is TGTGCCACCAGCACTGCTCGGGGTCGCTACACCGGGGAGCTGTTTTTT.

This clone was picked up one time. The chain joins TRBV5-1 to TRBJ2-2; D gene uncertain. There are 16 residues in the CDR3. Trimming removed 0 bases at V and 2 bases at J, with 11 bases between. Germline CDR1 is SGHRS and CDR2 is YFSETQ. The CDR3 DNA is TGCGCCAGCAGCTTGGAGACCAGAGGTAACACCGGGGAGCTGTTTTTT. It encodes CASSLETRGNTGELFF. Using reference TRBV5-1 and TRBJ2-2 for the parts outside the CDR3, the full variable domain is KAGVTQTPRYLIKTRGQQVTLSCSPISGHRSVSWYQQTPGQGLQFLFEYFSETQRNKGNFPGRFSGRQFSNSRSEMNVSTLELGDSALYLCASSLETRGNTGELFFGEGSRLTVL.

This clone occurred once. V gene TRBV19 combines with J gene TRBJ2-5, with a tentative D call TRBD1 (5 bases). Germline CDR1 and CDR2: LNHDA and SQIVND (reference sequence). This CDR3 has 14 amino acids. Trimming pared 6 bases from V and 0 bases from J, leaving 11 bases between. CDR3 DNA: TGTGCCAGTAGCCCAGGGTACAACCAAGAGACCCAGTACTTC. Protein product: CASSPGYNQETQYF.

This clone was observed a handful of times. The gene calls are TRBV7-9 and TRBJ2-7; D may match TRBD1 or TRBD2 (5 bases each). The CDR3 length is 12 residues. CDR1 and CDR2 (germline): SEHNR, FQNEAQ (reference sequence). The V gene lost 5 bases and the J gene lost 5 bases, with 10 bases spanning the gap. CDR3 DNA: TGTGCCAGCAGCCGGGGCGGTAACGAGCAGTACTTC. This sequence encodes CASSRGGNEQYF.

This clone was detected only a few times. This sequence joins TRBV18 and TRBJ2-7, with 13 bases aligning to TRBD2. V shed 3 bases and J 5 bases; nucleotides not matched to a gene: 4. The CDR3 contains 15 residues. Germline-derived CDR1 and CDR2 are KGHSH and LQKENI. The CDR3 sequence: CASSPTSGRDDEQYF. For the CDR3, the DNA is TGTGCCAGCTCACCCACTAGCGGGAGGGACGACGAGCAGTACTTC.

The chain links TRBV15 to TRBJ1-1; tentatively, D is TRBD1 (5 bases). V was shortened by 0 bases and J by 0 bases, with 8 bases between the two germline ends. Looked up from germline, CDR1 is LNHNV and CDR2 is YYDKDF (reference sequence). The CDR3 has 15 amino acids. As DNA, the CDR3 is TGTGCCACCAGCAGAGAAGGGACTTTGAACACTGAAGCTTTCTTT. Its protein is CATSREGTLNTEAFF.

This clone was detected only a few times. J is TRBJ2-5 and V is TRBV29-1, with 8 bases identical to TRBD1. Germline CDR1 reads SQVTM; CDR2 reads ANQGSEA. The V and J ends lost 7 bases and 4 bases, in that order; junction bases with no gene match: 14. The CDR3 covers 15 residues. CDR3 DNA sequence: TGCAGCGCCGGGACAGGACGCCCGGGGGCAGAGACCCAGTACTTC. Its protein product is CSAGTGRPGAETQYF.

The chain carries TRBV18 and TRBJ1-3, with D possibly being TRBD1 (5 bases). In germline, CDR1 is KGHSH, CDR2 LQKENI. The length of the CDR3 is 16 residues. V was cut by 0 bases and J by 4 bases, with 13 bases left in between. Here the CDR3 reads CASSPPGGARGNTIYF. In nucleotides, the CDR3 is TGTGCCAGCTCACCACCGGGAGGGGCTCGAGGAAACACCATATATTTT.

This clone appeared a few times. This chain joins TRBV28 and TRBJ2-3; 7 bases fit TRBD1. J gave up 0 bases and V 10 bases, and 7 bases lay outside the gene matches. The V gene's germline CDR1 is MDHEN and CDR2 SYDVKM. CDR3 length: 14 amino acids. The DNA for the CDR3 is TGTGCCACCAAGGGACAGATTAGCACAGATACGCAGTATTTT. It codes for CATKGQISTDTQYF.

This clone was counted once. The V and J genes are TRBV10-3 and TRBJ2-2; D possibly matches TRBD1 or TRBD2 (5 bases each). There are 15 residues in the CDR3. V was pared by 4 bases and J by 2 bases, with 11 bases between. Per the germline V gene, CDR1 is ENHRY and CDR2 is SYGVKD. DNA for the CDR3: TGTGCCATCAGTGCGCCGGGACCAAACACCGGGGAGCTGTTTTTT. It specifies CAISAPGPNTGELFF.

This clone appeared once. The gene calls are TRBV7-3 and TRBJ1-1; D remains unclear. The CDR3 totals 15 residues. The ends were cut back, 2 bases at V and 4 bases at J, with 14 bases in the middle. Germline V gene data show CDR1 as SGHTA and CDR2 as FQGTGA. The CDR3 coding sequence is TGTGCCAGCAGCTTACGGCCCGATGAGAGCACTGAAGCTTTCTTT. Translated: CASSLRPDESTEAFF.

There are a few counts of this clone. The V and J genes are TRBV9 and TRBJ2-7; 7 bases are shared with TRBD2. Germline values: CDR1 SGDLS, CDR2 YYNGEE. The ends lost 1 base at V and 0 bases at J; junction bases unmatched: 7. This CDR3 is built from 16 residues. CDR3 residues: CASSVSAGLNSYEQYF. CDR3 coding DNA: TGTGCCAGCAGCGTATCGGCGGGACTAAACTCCTACGAGCAGTACTTC.

The CDR3 sequence is CASSFGGAGELFF. CDR3 nucleotides: TGCGCCAGCAGCTTCGGGGGGGCCGGGGAGCTGTTTTTT. This chain connects TRBV5-1 to TRBJ2-2, with 8 bases fitting TRBD2. The CDR3 runs 13 residues. Germline V gene lookup returns CDR1 SGHRS and CDR2 YFSETQ. Trimming took 2 bases from V and 6 from J; bases not matched to a gene: 0.

This chain joins TRBV19 and TRBJ1-5, with TRBD1 matching over 7 bases. The CDR3 length is 13 residues. The ends lost 6 bases at V and 6 bases at J; junction bases unmatched: 5. Germline CDR1 is LNHDA and CDR2 is SQIVND (reference sequence). The CDR3 DNA follows: TGTGCCAGTAGGGCCCCAGGGGGTCAGCCCCAGCATTTT. It codes for CASRAPGGQPQHF.

The gene calls are TRBV5-1 and TRBJ2-5; 9 bases are shared with TRBD2. The CDR3 has 14 amino acids. Germline loops: CDR1 SGHRS, CDR2 YFSETQ. V shed 4 bases, J shed 5 bases, and the junction held 6 bases outside the gene matches. CDR3 nucleotides: TGCGCCAGCAGCGCCGGGACTAGCAGGGAGACCCAGTACTTC. Encoded protein: CASSAGTSRETQYF.

This clone was seen a single time. This chain uses TRBV6-1 with TRBJ1-2, with a possible D match to TRBD1 (6 bases). The CDR3 consists of 14 residues. Germline CDR1 MNHNS, CDR2 SASEGT. V was trimmed by 3 bases and J by 4 bases, leaving 12 bases between them. CDR3 bases: TGTGCCAGCAGTGAGACGGGGGCCGGCTATGGCTACACCTTC. This translates into CASSETGAGYGYTF.

This clone was recorded once. The chain links TRBV9 to TRBJ2-3; D not resolved. The CDR3 spans 14 residues. V lost 4 bases, J lost 6 bases, and 15 bases lay in between. Germline V gives CDR1 SGDLS, CDR2 YYNGEE. The CDR3 here is CASSRSSSLDTQYF. The DNA for the CDR3 is TGTGCCAGCAGCCGGAGCTCAAGTTTGGATACGCAGTATTTT.

This rearrangement joins TRBV15 to TRBJ1-4; D is uncertain. Germline CDR1 is LNHNV and CDR2 is YYDKDF (reference sequence). Trimming removed 4 bases from V and 0 bases from J, with 9 bases in between. The CDR3 runs to 15 residues. The CDR3 DNA is TGTGCCACCAGCACCTCTATAACAACTAATGAAAAACTGTTTTTT. This encodes CATSTSITTNEKLFF.

V usage is TRBV4-2 and J usage is TRBJ2-1; TRBD2 agrees at 11 bases. The CDR3 consists of 17 residues. The germline CDR1 and CDR2 sequences are LGHNA and YNFKEQ. V trimming: 0 bases; J trimming: 6 bases; junction bases outside the gene matches: 7. CDR3 DNA sequence: TGTGCCAGCAGCCAAGACGGTAGCGGGGGGGCGAGCAATGAGCAGTTCTTC. This encodes CASSQDGSGGASNEQFF.

The J gene is TRBJ1-2, the V gene TRBV10-2, with D perhaps matching TRBD1 (5 bases). Germline CDR1 reads WSHSY; CDR2 reads SAAADI. CDR3 length: 16 amino acids. V lost 7 bases to trimming and J lost 5 bases, with 23 bases between them. CDR3 in DNA: TGCGCCAGCATGGGGGATGGGGGAGCAACTATATATGGCTACACCTTC. Translated: CASMGDGGATIYGYTF.

The chain employs TRBV5-1 and TRBJ1-5; the D is unclear. Germline V CDR1 and CDR2: SGHRS, YFSETQ. The V end lost 2 bases, the J end lost 5 bases, and 8 bases lay between the germline ends. This CDR3 spans 13 amino acids. CDR3 sequence reads: CASSFGIDQPQHF. The DNA for the CDR3 is TGCGCCAGCAGCTTTGGGATTGATCAGCCCCAGCATTTT.

The chain couples TRBV5-1 to TRBJ2-5, with TRBD2 matching 7 bases. V shed 4 bases, J shed 0 bases, and the junction held 12 bases outside the gene matches. This CDR3 region has 17 residues. CDR1 and CDR2 from the germline V gene are SGHRS and YFSETQ. CDR3 loop: CASSRAGLQLNQETQYF. As DNA, the CDR3 is TGCGCCAGCAGCCGAGCGGGACTACAACTCAACCAAGAGACCCAGTACTTC.

This clone came up a few times. The rearrangement uses TRBV5-1 and TRBJ2-3; D gene ambiguous. The CDR3 runs to 14 residues. Trimming shortened V by 2 bases and J by 7 bases, and 14 bases separated the two germline ends. CDR1 SGHRS and CDR2 YFSETQ come from the germline V gene. CDR3 sequence (DNA): TGCGCCAGCAGCTTTCGACCCCCGCAGAATACGCAGTATTTT. This translates into CASSFRPPQNTQYF.

The chain carries TRBV30 and TRBJ1-2; D perhaps matches TRBD1 (5 bases). Germline V gene data show CDR1 as GTSNPN and CDR2 as SVGIG (reference sequence). V was trimmed by 8 bases and J by 3 bases, leaving 16 bases between them. The CDR3 spans 13 residues. As DNA, the CDR3 is TGTGCCGGGGCCCCGGTCCTGGACTATGGCTACACCTTC. Its translation: CAGAPVLDYGYTF.

V and J are TRBV4-3 and TRBJ2-3; 9 positions agree with TRBD2. J gave up 6 bases and V 4 bases, and 23 bases lay outside the gene matches. In germline, CDR1 is LGHNA, CDR2 YSLEER. The length of the CDR3 is 20 residues. CDR3 DNA: TGCGCCAGCAGCCCATATACCGGGACTAGCCGAGAATCACATCCTGATACGCAGTATTTT. Amino acids: CASSPYTGTSRESHPDTQYF.

This clone was counted between two and nine times. V and J are TRBV28 and TRBJ1-5; unclear D gene. Germline V gene data show CDR1 as MDHEN and CDR2 as SYDVKM. The V end lost 7 bases, the J end lost 7 bases, and 17 bases lay between the germline ends. The CDR3 covers 14 residues. The CDR3 region is CASKRHDARQPQHF. CDR3 nucleotides: TGTGCCAGCAAAAGACACGATGCACGGCAGCCCCAGCATTTT.

This clone was detected only a few times. One end of the junction varies from germline; a read error may be responsible. This chain joins TRBV4-2 and TRBJ2-6; D unclear. The germline gives CDR1 LGHNA, CDR2 YNFKEQ. CDR3 length equals 16 residues. The CDR3 DNA follows: TGTGCCAGCAGAATCGAACGGGCGTCTGCGGCCAACGTCCTGACTTTC. It yields the protein CASRIERASAANVLTF.

The chain employs TRBV7-2 and TRBJ1-5; D gene unclear. This CDR3 region has 13 residues. Trimming cost V 7 bases and J 2 bases, with 9 bases left between them. The germline V gene has CDR1 SGHTA and CDR2 FQGNSA. DNA of the CDR3: TGTGCCAGCACCCAACGGGGCAATCAGCCCCAGCATTTT. This encodes CASTQRGNQPQHF. Complete variable domain (other parts from reference TRBV7-2 and TRBJ1-5): GAGVSQSPSNKVTEKGKDVELRCDPISGHTALYWYRQSLGQGLEFLIYFQGNSAPDKSGLPSDRFSAERTGGSVSTLTIQRTQQEDSAVYLCASTQRGNQPQHFGDGTRLSIL.

This chain uses TRBV15 with TRBJ2-5; D is uncertain. The CDR3 totals 15 residues. With 0 bases removed from V and 2 bases from J, the gap between germline ends came to 10 bases. The V gene's germline CDR1 is LNHNV and CDR2 YYDKDF (reference sequence). CDR3 sequence reads: CATSRDRVLQETQYF. CDR3 in DNA: TGTGCCACCAGCAGAGACAGAGTGCTTCAAGAGACCCAGTACTTC.